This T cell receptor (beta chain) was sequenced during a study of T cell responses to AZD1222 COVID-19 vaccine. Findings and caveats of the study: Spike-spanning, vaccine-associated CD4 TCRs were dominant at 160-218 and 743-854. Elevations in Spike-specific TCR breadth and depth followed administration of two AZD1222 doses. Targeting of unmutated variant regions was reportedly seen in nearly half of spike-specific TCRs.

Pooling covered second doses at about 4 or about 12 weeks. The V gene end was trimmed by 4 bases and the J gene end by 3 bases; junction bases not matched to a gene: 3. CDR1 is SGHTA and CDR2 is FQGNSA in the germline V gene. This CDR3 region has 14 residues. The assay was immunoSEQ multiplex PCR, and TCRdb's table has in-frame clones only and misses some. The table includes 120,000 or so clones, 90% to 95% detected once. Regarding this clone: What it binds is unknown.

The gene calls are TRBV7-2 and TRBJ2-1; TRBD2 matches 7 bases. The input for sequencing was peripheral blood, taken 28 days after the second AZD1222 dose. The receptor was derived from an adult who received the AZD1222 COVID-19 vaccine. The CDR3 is CASSSAGNYNEQFF. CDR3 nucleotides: TGTGCCAGCAGCTCAGCGGGGAACTACAATGAGCAGTTCTTC.